The text below deals with one T cell receptor (beta chain). Its specificity is not known. The source of the sample is a study of STAT5B mutations in CD4+ large granular lymphocyte leukemia. This CDR3 is 14 amino acids long. Germline V CDR1 and CDR2: SGDLS, YYNGEE. V dropped 5 bases and J dropped 0 bases, with 11 bases sitting between them. Findings and caveats of the study: Patient CD4-sorted repertoires looked more clonal than healthy CD4+ repertoires, even without putative leukemic clones. The CD4+ versus CD8+ T-LGLL clonality difference may reflect limited sample size. Compared with healthy controls (2/35), patient top clones favored TRBV06 (8/27). Main leukemic clonotypes were patient-specific, but under 30% appeared at low frequency elsewhere.

Here immunoSEQ multiplex PCR was the method, and the copy in TCRdb shows in-frame clones only, minus some. The sample gives 30,000 to 40,000 clones, 69% of which show up once; under 3.5% is in the top ten. This sequence originates from a human donor in good health. The material sequenced was CD4+ T cells from blood buffy coats. V usage is TRBV9 and J usage is TRBJ1-1, with D maybe TRBD1 (5 bases). The CDR3 DNA reads TGTGCCAGCAGTCCGGACATCATGAACACTGAAGCTTTCTTT. It specifies CASSPDIMNTEAFF.